This TCR beta chain was sequenced in a study of PD-1 blockade in mismatch repair-deficient tumors. Study-level information: Patients had 11 to 13 mismatch repair-deficient cancer types and were previously treated and progressing.

This clone was counted only a few times. Measured with immunoSEQ multiplex PCR; TCRdb has only the in-frame clones, and not every one. In the table there are about 40,000 clones, 85% of which are singletons. The TCR comes from an adult with mismatch repair-deficient cancer. The sequences come from peripheral blood, collected around 75 weeks after starting pembrolizumab.

The CDR3 protein is CASSPFAGPVYEQYF. The DNA for the CDR3 is TGTGCCAGCAGCCCTTTCGCGGGTCCCGTCTACGAGCAGTACTTC. The rearrangement joins TRBV7-3 to TRBJ2-7; a weak D match, TRBD2 (5 bases). Germline V CDR1 and CDR2: SGHTA, FQGTGA. The CDR3 is 15 residues long. V shed 5 bases and J shed 3 bases, with 17 bases lying between them.